The sequence of this TCR beta chain was determined in a study of T-cell reconstitution after alpha-beta-depleted transplantation in children. A library of TCRbeta sequences, prepared with unique molecular identifiers, was generated. TCRdb independently ran MiXCR on the PCR reads; one entry per CDR3 protein. Among hundreds of thousands of distinct CDR3 sequences, 9.9% were seen once, and the ten largest hold over 9%. The V end was cut by 0 bases, the J end by 3 bases, with 15 bases between. CDR1 and CDR2 from the germline V gene are MGHRA and YSYEKL. CDR3 size: 16 residues. The sequence came from a human donor who donated a stem cell graft to a child with SCID. The material was PBMCs from the stem cell graft donor, obtained from the stem cell graft. The chain combines TRBV4-1 with TRBJ2-7; D is unclear. The CDR3 DNA reads as TGCGCCAGCAGCCAAGACACCTTGCGCCCTCTCTACGAGCAGTACTTC. The encoded protein is CASSQDTLRPLYEQYF.